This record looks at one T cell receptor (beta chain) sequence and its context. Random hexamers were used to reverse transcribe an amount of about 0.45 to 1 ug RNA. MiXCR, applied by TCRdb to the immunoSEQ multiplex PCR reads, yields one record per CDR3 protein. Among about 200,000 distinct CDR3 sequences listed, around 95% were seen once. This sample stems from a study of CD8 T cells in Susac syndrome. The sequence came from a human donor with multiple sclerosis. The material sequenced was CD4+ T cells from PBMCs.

The CDR3 is CASRDDRSGDGYTF. CDR3 DNA sequence: TGTGCCAGCAGGGACGACAGGTCCGGCGATGGCTACACCTTC. The chain joins TRBV2 to TRBJ1-2; TRBD1 is a possible D gene (6 bases). Germline V CDR1 and CDR2: SNHLY, FYNNEI. Between the trimmed V and J ends, which lost 6 bases and 6 bases, there was a span of 17 bases. CDR3 length equals 14 residues.